This TCR beta chain stems from a study of beta chain features in type 1 diabetes. The sequenced template was cDNA made from the entire isolated RNA. The protocol was immunoSEQ multiplex PCR, while the TCRdb copy is restricted to in-frame clones and leaves out a portion. The sample gives 110,000 to 150,000 clones, 6.9% of which show up once; roughly 1.4% is in the top ten. From germline, CDR1 is LNHNV and CDR2 YYDKDF (reference sequence). Trimming took 0 bases from V and 0 from J; bases not matched to a gene: 7. The CDR3 extends over 17 amino acids. The sequencing input was central memory CD4+ T cells from blood. This sequence originates from a woman aged 25 to 39 in good health. The chain is built from TRBV15 and TRBJ2-7, with 8 bases matching TRBD2. The CDR3 bases are TGTGCCACCAGCAGAGATCTATTAGCGGGAATCTCCTACGAGCAGTACTTC. It encodes CATSRDLLAGISYEQYF.